This TCR beta chain was identified in a study of cytomegalovirus exposure and HLA in healthy donors. Whole-study context: Within an early data release were 80 million to 90 million unique TCRs drawn from HLA-typed donors. Broader study findings: Some V segments (TRBV6-2 and TRBV6-3 among them) were excluded as indistinguishable.

With respect to this clone: The target antigen is unknown.

The length of the CDR3 is 16 residues. Germline CDR1 and CDR2: SGHDT and YYEEEE. V lost 3 bases and J 0 bases, leaving 10 bases between the germline ends. PCR amplification relied on 60 Vbeta primers (plus 13 Jbeta primers). Profiling relied on immunoSEQ multiplex PCR, and the TCRdb table lists in-frame clones only, not all of them. The table records about 67,000 clones, 65% to 70% of them present only once. The sequence was collected from a woman between 25 and 40 years old in good health and CMV-seronegative. The specimen sequenced was PBMCs. The chain is built from TRBV5-6 and TRBJ2-6, with D hard to call. For the CDR3, the DNA is TGTGCCAGCAGCTCCAACAGCCTCTCTGGGGCCAACGTCCTGACTTTC. Translating gives CASSSNSLSGANVLTF.